The 24 T cell receptor beta chains reported below all come from one sample, sequenced in a study of blood T cell repertoires in COVID-19. Method: immunoSEQ multiplex PCR; TCRdb's copy keeps in-frame clones and lacks some. This table has some 200,000 clones, 65% to 90% appearing once. The sample taken for sequencing was peripheral blood. Receptors originate from a man aged 50 to 59 with acute or convalescent COVID-19.

The sample holds a few counts of this clone. This chain uses TRBV6-5 with TRBJ2-1, with 7 positions matching TRBD1. The ends lost 5 bases at V and 5 bases at J; junction bases unmatched: 9. CDR1 MNHEY and CDR2 SVGAGI come from the germline V gene. The CDR3 runs to 15 residues. The DNA of the CDR3 is TGTGCCAGCAGTACTCGGACAGGCCCAAACAATGAGCAGTTCTTC. Its translation is CASSTRTGPNNEQFF.

The V gene is TRBV6-5, the J gene TRBJ1-2; TRBD1 might be the D (6 bases). CDR3 length: 15 amino acids. Deletions cut 6 bases from V and 1 base from J, with 15 bases between. The germline CDR1 and CDR2 sequences are MNHEY and SVGAGI. CDR3 coding DNA: TGTGCCAGCAGGGTAGGACAGTCAAGTAACTATGGCTACACCTTC. Its translation: CASRVGQSSNYGYTF.

CDR3 sequence (DNA): TGTGCCAGCAGCTTAGGGGGAGCGGTGGGCGGAGAGACCCAGTACTTC. The encoded protein is CASSLGGAVGGETQYF. The chain links TRBV7-2 to TRBJ2-5; a possible D gene is TRBD2 (5 bases). This CDR3 comprises 16 residues. CDR1 SGHTA and CDR2 FQGNSA come from the germline V gene. Trimming shortened V by 1 base and J by 4 bases, and 16 bases separated the two germline ends.

The rearrangement uses TRBV25-1 and TRBJ1-6, with 8 bases identical to TRBD1. The CDR3 is 18 residues long. V was pared by 2 bases and J by 6 bases, with 12 bases of the junction left unmatched. Per the germline V gene, CDR1 is MGHDK and CDR2 is SYGVNS. As DNA, the CDR3 is TGTGCCAGCAGTGAACCCTCCGGACAGGGCATCGCTAATTCACCCCTCCACTTT. This encodes CASSEPSGQGIANSPLHF.

The rearrangement links TRBV6-1 to TRBJ2-7, with TRBD1 matching 7 bases. The V gene's germline CDR1 is MNHNS and CDR2 SASEGT. The CDR3 extends over 15 amino acids. J gave up 0 bases and V 3 bases, and 5 bases lay outside the gene matches. In DNA form, the CDR3 reads TGTGCCAGCAGTGAGGGGACAGTCACCTCCTACGAGCAGTACTTC. Translating it yields CASSEGTVTSYEQYF.

This clone was recorded a few times. CDR3 region: CASSQGLRREKLFF. The CDR3 bases are TGCGCCAGCAGCCAAGGGCTGAGGCGGGAAAAACTGTTTTTT. The V gene is TRBV4-1, the J gene TRBJ1-4, with no clear D. This CDR3 has 14 amino acids. Trimming pared 1 base from V and 8 bases from J, leaving 11 bases between. Germline V lookup: CDR1 MGHRA, CDR2 YSYEKL.

This clone has only one observation. The chain recombines TRBV6-6 with TRBJ2-5, with TRBD2 identical over 9 bases. Germline CDR1 reads MNHNY; CDR2 reads SVGAGI (reference sequence). The ends lost 6 bases at V and 1 base at J; junction bases unmatched: 3. This CDR3 is built from 14 residues. CDR3 in amino acids: CASRLAGPQETQYF. The DNA for the CDR3 is TGTGCCAGCAGGCTAGCGGGGCCCCAAGAGACCCAGTACTTC.

The CDR3 nucleotides are TGTGCCAGTAGTTCTCTACTAGAGACAGATACGCAGTATTTT. Protein product: CASSSLLETDTQYF. The V call is TRBV19, the J call TRBJ2-3; D might be TRBD2 (5 bases). The CDR3 totals 14 residues. V lost 5 bases and J 3 bases, leaving 12 bases between the germline ends. The V gene's germline CDR1 is LNHDA and CDR2 SQIVND (reference sequence).

In DNA, the CDR3 is TGCGCCAGCAGTGAACAGGGGGGCTCTGGAAACACCATATATTTT. Residues: CASSEQGGSGNTIYF. V gene TRBV10-2 combines with J gene TRBJ1-3; 8 nucleotides match TRBD1. V shed 3 bases, J shed 0 bases, and the junction held 1 base outside the gene matches. This CDR3 is 15 amino acids long. Germline-derived CDR1 and CDR2 are WSHSY and SAAADI.

A word on this clone: The same CDR3 is also encoded by other DNA sequences in this sample. This rearrangement joins TRBV5-1 to TRBJ1-2; TRBD1 matches 8 bases. The V gene end was trimmed by 4 bases and the J gene end by 2 bases; junction bases not matched to a gene: 4. CDR1 and CDR2 from the germline V gene are SGHRS and YFSETQ. The CDR3 spans 14 residues. The CDR3 sequence: CASSAGQGNYGYTF. DNA for the CDR3: TGCGCCAGCAGCGCCGGACAGGGAAACTATGGCTACACCTTC.

The rearrangement joins TRBV6-5 to TRBJ1-4, with D perhaps TRBD1 (5 bases). The CDR3 runs 15 residues. Germline V gives CDR1 MNHEY, CDR2 SVGAGI. Trimming left V 6 bases short and J 6 bases short, with 17 bases between. CDR3 in amino acids: CASSPSQGVDEKLFF. For the CDR3, the DNA is TGTGCCAGCAGCCCAAGCCAAGGGGTTGATGAAAAACTGTTTTTT.

The V call is TRBV6-5, the J call TRBJ1-1; possible D gene TRBD1, 6 bases. Trimming took off 0 bases at V and 6 bases at J, with 14 bases between the two ends. Germline-derived CDR1 and CDR2 are MNHEY and SVGAGI. The CDR3 sequence is 15 residues long. This CDR3 reads CASSYSKQGFSEAFF. CDR3 nucleotides: TGTGCCAGCAGTTACTCCAAACAGGGTTTCTCTGAAGCTTTCTTT.

This chain joins TRBV16 and TRBJ1-1; maybe TRBD1 (6 bases). The CDR3 covers 13 residues. Trimming removed 8 bases from V and 1 base from J, with 11 bases in between. From germline, CDR1 is KGHSY and CDR2 FQNENV. The CDR3 reads CASVQGRNTEAFF. CDR3 DNA sequence: TGTGCCAGCGTCCAGGGGAGGAACACTGAAGCTTTCTTT.

The chain joins TRBV12-3 or TRBV12-4 to TRBJ2-1; D may be TRBD1 (6 bases). V lost 5 bases, J lost 10 bases, and 9 bases lay in between. There are 11 residues in the CDR3. CDR3 coding DNA: TGTGCCAGCAGTCAAGGGACAGAGCAGTTCTTC. Its translation is CASSQGTEQFF.

The rearrangement links TRBV25-1 to TRBJ1-4; 9 nucleotides match TRBD1. V shed 1 base, J shed 5 bases, and the junction held 8 bases outside the gene matches. This CDR3 is built from 17 residues. Germline-derived CDR1 and CDR2 are MGHDK and SYGVNS. The CDR3 here is CASSEWFMGQGNEKLFF. DNA of the CDR3: TGTGCCAGCAGTGAATGGTTCATGGGACAGGGAAATGAAAAACTGTTTTTT.

The chain joins TRBV19 to TRBJ2-7, with 8 bases matching TRBD1. The germline gives CDR1 LNHDA, CDR2 SQIVND (reference sequence). The CDR3 has 15 amino acids. With 4 bases clipped from V and 1 base from J, the junction kept 6 bases outside the gene matches. The CDR3 is CASSTQGAVSYEQYF. In DNA form, the CDR3 reads TGTGCCAGTAGTACGCAGGGGGCAGTTTCCTACGAGCAGTACTTC.

The rearrangement uses TRBV9 and TRBJ1-3, with unresolved D. The V gene lost 0 bases and the J gene lost 0 bases, with 10 bases spanning the gap. Per germline, CDR1 SGDLS and CDR2 YYNGEE. CDR3 length: 16 amino acids. In DNA, the CDR3 is TGTGCCAGCAGCGTAGGCGGGCCGAGCTCTGGAAACACCATATATTTT. Translation gives CASSVGGPSSGNTIYF.

CDR3 sequence (DNA): TGTGCCAGCAGGGGTAGCGGGGTGAACACCGGGGAGCTGTTTTTT. As protein: CASRGSGVNTGELFF. The chain couples TRBV2 to TRBJ2-2, with 8 bases matching TRBD2. The V segment lost 6 bases and the J segment 1 base; nucleotides outside the gene matches: 4. Germline loops: CDR1 SNHLY, CDR2 FYNNEI. This CDR3 has 15 residues.

J is TRBJ2-1 and V is TRBV5-6; 14 bases map to TRBD2. Trimming cost V 4 bases and J 0 bases; bases outside gene matches: 9. Germline V lookup: CDR1 SGHDT, CDR2 YYEEEE. The length of the CDR3 is 19 residues. The CDR3 loop is CASSATGTSGGSSYNEQFF. As DNA, the CDR3 is TGTGCCAGCAGCGCAACCGGGACTAGCGGGGGTAGCTCCTACAATGAGCAGTTCTTC.

The CDR3 nucleotides read TGTGCCAGCAGCCAAGGGGACAGGGTGGATGGCTACACCTTC. This encodes CASSQGDRVDGYTF. The rearrangement uses TRBV3-1 (or the pseudogene TRBV3-2) and TRBJ1-2, with 9 bases fitting TRBD1. Unmatched junction bases numbered 3, after V lost 1 base and J lost 6 bases. In germline, CDR1 is LGHDT, CDR2 YNNKEL (reference sequence). The CDR3 sequence is 14 residues long.

This rearrangement joins TRBV6-5 to TRBJ1-5, with a possible D match to TRBD1 (5 bases). Germline V gives CDR1 MNHEY, CDR2 SVGAGI. Trimming took 2 bases from V and 4 from J, leaving 9 bases between them. CDR3 length: 14 amino acids. DNA of the CDR3: TGTGCCAGCAGTTACCGGGCAGGGAATCAGCCCCAGCATTTT. It specifies CASSYRAGNQPQHF.

This clone was recorded only once. CDR3 in amino acids: CASSQPTTRGYTF. In nucleotides, the CDR3 is TGTGCCAGCAGCCAACCAACTACGCGGGGCTACACCTTC. The chain has TRBV3-1 (or the pseudogene TRBV3-2) and TRBJ1-2, with D hard to call. This CDR3 comprises 13 residues. Germline-derived CDR1 and CDR2 are LGHDT and YNNKEL (reference sequence). V was shortened by 2 bases and J by 8 bases, with 12 bases between the two germline ends.

The sample holds one count of this clone. The rearrangement uses TRBV2 and TRBJ1-5, with 9 positions matching TRBD1. Trimming cost V 3 bases and J 2 bases; bases outside gene matches: 5. Germline CDR1 reads SNHLY; CDR2 reads FYNNEI. This CDR3 is 16 amino acids long. This CDR3 reads CASSEGGQGGNQPQHF. CDR3 nucleotide sequence: TGTGCCAGCAGTGAGGGGGGACAGGGCGGCAATCAGCCCCAGCATTTT.

The rearrangement links TRBV5-8 to TRBJ1-1; TRBD1 matches at 8 bases. V was pared by 2 bases and J by 1 base, with 7 bases of the junction left unmatched. Germline V gene data show CDR1 as SGHTS and CDR2 as YDEGEE. The CDR3 contains 16 residues. The CDR3 here is CASSFPTGVGNTEAFF. CDR3 sequence (DNA): TGTGCCAGCAGCTTTCCGACAGGGGTAGGGAACACTGAAGCTTTCTTT.